Listed here are 16 T cell receptor beta chains from one sample, sequenced in a study of T cells after yellow fever vaccination. Via MiXCR, TCRdb re-called the 5' RACE reads, giving one row per CDR3 protein. The sample shows nearly 550,000 distinct CDR3 sequences, over 15% of them seen only once. The sequenced sample was PBMCs, obtained 15 days after the yellow fever booster vaccination. These receptors all come from a man aged 30 to 39 who received the YFV17D yellow fever vaccine.

The sample holds a few counts of this clonotype. The gene calls are TRBV29-1 and TRBJ1-1, with TRBD1 as a possible D gene (5 bases). The germline gives CDR1 SQVTM, CDR2 ANQGSEA. Trimming pared 3 bases from V and 2 bases from J, leaving 10 bases between. The CDR3 is made up of 13 amino acids. DNA of the CDR3: TGCAGCGTTGAGATCGGGGCCAACACTGAAGCTTTCTTT. Protein sequence: CSVEIGANTEAFF.

The CDR3 coding sequence is TGCGCCAGCACCCTATCCGGGACACTGAACACTGAAGCTTTCTTT. Translating gives CASTLSGTLNTEAFF. The chain links TRBV5-1 to TRBJ1-1; D may be TRBD1 (6 bases). Germline CDR1 reads SGHRS; CDR2 reads YFSETQ. Between the trimmed V and J ends, which lost 6 bases and 0 bases, there was a span of 15 bases. The CDR3 runs to 15 residues.

The CDR3: CASNRLGENIQYF. CDR3 nucleotides: TGTGCCAGTAACCGACTGGGGGAAAACATTCAGTACTTC. The chain is built from TRBV9 and TRBJ2-4; D possibly uses TRBD1 or TRBD2 (5 bases each). The germline V gene encodes CDR1 SGDLS and CDR2 YYNGEE. This CDR3 has 13 amino acids. V shed 8 bases and J shed 5 bases, with 14 bases lying between them.

This clonotype showed up just a few times. This chain connects TRBV25-1 to TRBJ2-1, with TRBD1 matching over 9 bases. The germline gives CDR1 MGHDK, CDR2 SYGVNS. The CDR3 is made up of 20 amino acids. Germline trimming cut 3 bases from V and 0 bases from J; bases unmatched to any gene: 15. The CDR3 sequence is CASSERTGANSSSSYNEQFF. In nucleotides, the CDR3 is TGTGCCAGCAGTGAGCGGACAGGGGCCAACTCATCGAGCTCCTACAATGAGCAGTTCTTC.

V usage is TRBV5-6 and J usage is TRBJ2-5; D is uncertain. The ends were cut back, 2 bases at V and 2 bases at J, with 7 bases in the middle. CDR1 is SGHDT, CDR2 YYEEEE, per germline. The CDR3 is made up of 13 amino acids. The CDR3 reads CASSFTEQETQYF. Here the CDR3 DNA reads TGTGCCAGCAGCTTTACAGAACAAGAGACCCAGTACTTC.

V usage is TRBV7-2 and J usage is TRBJ2-3; D might be TRBD1 or TRBD2, each matching 5 bases. This CDR3 region has 14 residues. Germline CDR1 is SGHTA and CDR2 is FQGNSA. Trimming removed 5 bases at V and 8 bases at J, with 17 bases between. CDR3 protein: CASSPSDRGPTQYF. For the CDR3, the DNA is TGTGCCAGCAGCCCCTCTGACCGGGGCCCTACGCAGTATTTT.

The chain joins TRBV7-6 to TRBJ1-1; a weak D match, TRBD1 (5 bases). This CDR3 contains 16 residues. V lost 0 bases to trimming and J lost 0 bases, with 11 bases between them. In germline, CDR1 is SGHVS, CDR2 FNYEAQ. The CDR3 loop is CASSLAQQVVNTEAFF. The CDR3 DNA reads TGTGCCAGCAGCTTAGCCCAACAGGTGGTGAACACTGAAGCTTTCTTT.

The rearrangement uses TRBV7-2 and TRBJ2-2; 14 nucleotides match TRBD2. Trimming removed 4 bases from V and 3 bases from J; junction bases left unmatched: 4. This CDR3 has 17 amino acids. Germline assignment: CDR1 SGHTA and CDR2 FQGNSA. CDR3 in DNA: TGTGCCAGCAGCTCCCCGGGACTAGCGGGAGACACCGGGGAGCTGTTTTTT. It is translated as CASSSPGLAGDTGELFF.

Only a few counts were recorded for this clonotype. The gene calls are TRBV5-6 and TRBJ2-7, with unresolved D. V gave up 4 bases and J gave up 4 bases, with 9 bases separating them. The germline V gene encodes CDR1 SGHDT and CDR2 YYEEEE. This CDR3 comprises 12 residues. The CDR3 DNA sequence: TGTGCCAGCAGCGTTCGAATGTACGAGCAGTACTTC. It translates to CASSVRMYEQYF.

This clonotype came up a few times. The chain has TRBV29-1 and TRBJ2-6; 10 bases align to TRBD1. The CDR3 loop spans 15 amino acids. J lost 0 bases, V lost 4 bases, and 0 bases had no gene match. The germline V gene encodes CDR1 SQVTM and CDR2 ANQGSEA. CDR3 nucleotides: TGCAGCGTTGGGGACAGGGGCTCTGGGGCCAACGTCCTGACTTTC. It codes for CSVGDRGSGANVLTF. The whole variable domain, remainder taken from reference TRBV29-1 and TRBJ2-6, is SAVISQKPSRDICQRGTSLTIQCQVDSQVTMMFWYRQQPGQSLTLIATANQGSEATYESGFVIDKFPISRPNLTFSTLTVSNMSPEDSSIYLCSVGDRGSGANVLTFGAGSRLTVL.

The V gene is TRBV6-1, the J gene TRBJ2-6; 8 bases align to TRBD2. CDR3 length: 14 residues. Per germline, CDR1 MNHNS and CDR2 SASEGT. V was clipped by 7 bases and J by 10 bases; unmatched bases: 9. Here the CDR3 DNA reads TGTGCCAGCACCCACGGGGGGGGATTGAACGTCCTGACTTTC. As protein: CASTHGGGLNVLTF.

The genes are TRBV30 and TRBJ2-2; 7 nucleotides align to TRBD2. V shed 0 bases, J shed 7 bases, and the junction held 2 bases outside the gene matches. Germline CDR1 GTSNPN, CDR2 SVGIG (reference sequence). This CDR3 has 13 residues. Here the CDR3 reads CAWSVRGVGELFF. DNA for the CDR3: TGTGCCTGGAGTGTACGGGGGGTCGGGGAGCTGTTTTTT.

Only a few counts were recorded for this clonotype. The V gene is TRBV28, the J gene TRBJ1-2; D is uncertain. Germline V lookup: CDR1 MDHEN, CDR2 SYDVKM. The V gene lost 6 bases and the J gene lost 2 bases, with 10 bases spanning the gap. The CDR3 contains 13 residues. CDR3 DNA sequence: TGTGCCAGCAGCCAAGGACTGAACTATGGCTACACCTTC. It translates to CASSQGLNYGYTF.

Only a few counts were recorded for this clonotype. The chain links TRBV29-1 to TRBJ2-7; D not resolved. Per germline, CDR1 SQVTM and CDR2 ANQGSEA. The CDR3 covers 13 residues. V was clipped by 3 bases and J by 1 base, with 10 bases between them. The CDR3, as DNA: TGCAGCGTTGAGGGTGCACGTTCCTACGAGCAGTACTTC. This sequence encodes CSVEGARSYEQYF.

The V and J genes are TRBV20-1 and TRBJ2-5; 8 bases line up with TRBD1. Germline V gene data show CDR1 as DFQATT and CDR2 as SNEGSKA (reference sequence). This CDR3 has 11 amino acids. V gave up 8 bases and J gave up 5 bases; unmatched junction bases: 4. The CDR3 loop reads CSPGGLETQYF. DNA of the CDR3: TGCAGTCCAGGGGGCTTGGAGACCCAGTACTTC.

This rearrangement joins TRBV24-1 to TRBJ2-1; D assignment may be TRBD1 or TRBD2 (6 bases each). The V end lost 2 bases, the J end lost 7 bases, and 11 bases lay between the germline ends. The CDR3 totals 14 residues. The germline V gene has CDR1 KGHDR and CDR2 SFDVKD. CDR3 DNA: TGTGCCACCAGTGATTCACAGGGAGGTAATGAGCAGTTCTTC. Translated, it gives CATSDSQGGNEQFF.